This record covers a single T cell receptor (beta chain). This receptor's antigen is unknown. Because the CDR3 is missing its conserved closing phenylalanine or tryptophan, this is likely a read error. The sample originates from a study of tumor-infiltrating lymphocytes in primary liver carcinoma (dated by TCRdb to 2016 to 2017). Looking at the study overall: Of the five patients, three men and two women aged 30 to 69 years, four had hepatocellular carcinoma and one had combined HCC and intrahepatic cholangiocarcinoma. The five patients had tumors staged T1-T3 N0M0, with maximum diameters ranging from about 4 to 11 cm. Roughly 3.65 to 7.5 million productive TCRbeta reads were obtained per sample, and no significant difference in read depth was found between tissue types. For each liver tumor, the study sampled five regions along with adjacent normal tissue and blood, and applied TCRbeta repertoire sequencing, expression microarrays and whole-exome sequencing. A total of some 35 specimens from 5 patients underwent TCRbeta repertoire sequencing, comprising about 25 tumor regions, 5 adjacent noncancerous liver tissues and 5 peripheral blood samples. The roughly 27 tumor region samples were profiled with Agilent mRNA microarrays so that TCRbeta repertoire diversity could be related to the local molecular phenotype. Repertoires from technical replicates were highly reproducible, with mean shared-clone rates roughly 0.89 and correlation coefficients above 0.95. Overall study results and their limits: Only about 7-24% of top clones were present in all five regions of a tumor, suggesting spatial heterogeneity of tumor-infiltrating T cells. Only 4 or 5 patients were included in the study, and the authors note that the findings should be validated in a larger study. The top 250 clones made up a significantly larger repertoire fraction in tumors than in blood (p = 0.039). Only the TCR beta chain was sequenced, which likely underestimates true repertoire diversity because unpaired alpha chains were not captured. Comparison of CD4+ and CD8+ T cell repertoires was precluded by the use of bulk unsorted samples. Repertoire overlap was higher between tumor regions (mean around 36%) than tumor-adjacent (approximately 17%) or tumor-blood (about 14%) pairs, consistent with antigen-driven expansion.

The CDR3 length equals 15 residues, ends included. CDR3 DNA is the only sequence kept; it has 45 bases, read in frame from the first base. Based on the germline V gene, the CDR1 and CDR2 sequences are SQVTM and ANQGSEA. A constant-region primer and ProtoScript II reverse transcriptase were used to reverse-transcribe TCRbeta-specific cDNA from roughly 0.55 ug total RNA. Three nested multiplex PCR rounds, following a slightly modified ARM-PCR procedure, were used to build the TCRbeta libraries. Multiplex TRBV1-TRBV30 forward primers and a Cbeta reverse primer were used in the first two PCR rounds, each of which was run for 9 to 11 cycles. Sample barcodes and Illumina adapters were added in a final 25-cycle PCR with Deep VentR polymerase. Before sequencing, amplicons of 200-500 bp were gel-purified using a QIAquick gel extraction kit. An Illumina HiSeq 2500 was used to sequence the TCRbeta amplicons, generating 250-bp paired-end reads. Per the authors' processing: To recover full CDR3 sequences, reads were quality-trimmed using Trimmomatic v0.33 and paired reads were then merged using FLASH v1.2.11. V, D and J germline segments were assigned to the rearranged TCRbeta sequences using MiGEC v1.2.1b. Clonotype statistics, along with Shannon-Wiener diversity indices, were calculated using VDJtools v1.0.0. Except for diversity analysis, only each sample's 250 most abundant clonotypes were used in subsequent analyses to reduce sampling bias. Using fastp at Q25 and MiXCR, TCRdb reprocessed the public reads and kept productive beta chains. Rows merge per CDR3 protein into single entries with the most common DNA and genes. TCRdb, rather than the study authors, made the V and J calls. Recorded for this sample are 100,000 or so distinct CDR3 sequences; about four fifths of them occurred a single time. In total, the top ten clones hold about a fifth of the sample.

Total RNA and DNA were co-extracted without cell sorting from roughly 20-30 mg of bulk tissue using the AllPrep DNA/RNA mini kit. Roughly five patients with histopathologically diagnosed primary liver carcinoma underwent surgical resection in China between 2015 and March 2016. Patients had chronic HBV infection and were treatment-naive at sampling. Five spatially separated regions were sampled per tumor: superior, inferior, left-lateral and right-lateral poles, plus the tumor centre. Histological examination found more than 75% viable tumor cells in every tumor sample. Fresh tumor and adjacent tissue pieces were bisected; one half was stored in RNAlater at -80°C, the other sent for histology.

The sequence is built from TRBV29-1 and TRBJ2-5; 11 bases in between match TRBD1. This TCR was sampled from a man in his forties or fifties with primary liver carcinoma and hepatitis B virus infection. The specimen sequenced was liver tumor tissue from sampling region 3. The sample's cell subset or site label, in plain terms: tumor region T3, left-lateral pole. Here is the DNA: TGCAGTGTTGAAGTGGACAGGGGGCGAGCAGAGACCCAGTACATC. The resulting protein is CSVEVDRGRAETQYI.